This T cell receptor beta chain was obtained from a study of cytomegalovirus exposure and HLA in healthy donors. The study, taken as a whole, reports: In a later analysis, V- and J-gene trimming of beta chains associated with a DCLRE1C missense variant, replicated independently. Researchers reported from a later analysis that most CMV-associated TCR beta chains appeared HLA-restricted.

Regarding donors, all were healthy bone marrow donors. The ends were cut back, 4 bases at V and 1 base at J, with 12 bases in the middle. There are 14 residues in the CDR3. Germline V gene sequence: CDR1 SGDLS, CDR2 YYNGEE. The PCR employed 60 Vbeta primers together with 13 Jbeta primers. Generated by immunoSEQ multiplex PCR, the TCRdb table keeps only in-frame clones and is missing some. The table shows about 160,000 clones, with approximately 88% occurring only once. Notes on this clone: Its antigen is as yet unknown.

The origin of this receptor is a boy aged 2 to 10 in good health and CMV-seronegative. Sequences were obtained from PBMCs. The chain is built from TRBV9 and TRBJ2-7; D is possibly TRBD1 (5 bases). CDR3 protein: CASSMGRESYEQYF. The CDR3 DNA sequence: TGTGCCAGCAGCATGGGCAGGGAATCCTACGAGCAGTACTTC.